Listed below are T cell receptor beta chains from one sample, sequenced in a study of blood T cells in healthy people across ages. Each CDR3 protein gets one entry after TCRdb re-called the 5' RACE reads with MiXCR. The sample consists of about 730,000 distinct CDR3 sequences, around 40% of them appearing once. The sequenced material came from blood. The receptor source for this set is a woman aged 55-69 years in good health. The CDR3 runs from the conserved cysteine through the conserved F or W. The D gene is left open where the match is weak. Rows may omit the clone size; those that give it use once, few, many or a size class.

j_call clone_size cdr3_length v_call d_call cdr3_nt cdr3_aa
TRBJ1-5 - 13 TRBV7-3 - TGTGCCAGCAGACCAGGACCCAATCAGCCCCAGCATTTT CASRPGPNQPQHF
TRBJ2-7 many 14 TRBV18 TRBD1 TGTGCCAGCTCACCACAGGGGGCCGACTACGAGCAGTACTTC CASSPQGADYEQYF
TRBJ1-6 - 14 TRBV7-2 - TGTGCCAGCAGCCCTATGCAGGGGAGATCACCCCTCCACTTT CASSPMQGRSPLHF
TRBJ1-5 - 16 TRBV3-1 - TGTGCCAGCAGCCTATCGTCCCTATCGGGGAATCAGCCCCAGCATTTT CASSLSSLSGNQPQHF
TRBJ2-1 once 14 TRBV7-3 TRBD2 TGTGCCAGCACCCCGGGGGGGACCCTTAATGAGCAGTTCTTC CASTPGGTLNEQFF
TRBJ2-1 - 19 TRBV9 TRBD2 TGTGCCAGCAGCGTAGCATCCAGCGGGGGCCTGAGCTCCTACAATGAGCAGTTCTTC CASSVASSGGLSSYNEQFF
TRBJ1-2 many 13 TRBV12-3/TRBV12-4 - TGTGCCAGCAGTTTAAGAGACTACTATGGCTACACCTTC CASSLRDYYGYTF
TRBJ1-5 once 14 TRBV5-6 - TGTGCCAGCAGCTCCCGGGATTTAAATCAGCCCCAGCATTTT CASSSRDLNQPQHF
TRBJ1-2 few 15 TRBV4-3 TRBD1 TGCGCCAGCAGCCAAGTGGAGGGGGCTTACTATGGCTACACCTTC CASSQVEGAYYGYTF
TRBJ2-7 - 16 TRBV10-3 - TGTGCCATCAGTGAGTCGGGGGGTCCGAGCTCCTACGAGCAGTACTTC CAISESGGPSSYEQYF